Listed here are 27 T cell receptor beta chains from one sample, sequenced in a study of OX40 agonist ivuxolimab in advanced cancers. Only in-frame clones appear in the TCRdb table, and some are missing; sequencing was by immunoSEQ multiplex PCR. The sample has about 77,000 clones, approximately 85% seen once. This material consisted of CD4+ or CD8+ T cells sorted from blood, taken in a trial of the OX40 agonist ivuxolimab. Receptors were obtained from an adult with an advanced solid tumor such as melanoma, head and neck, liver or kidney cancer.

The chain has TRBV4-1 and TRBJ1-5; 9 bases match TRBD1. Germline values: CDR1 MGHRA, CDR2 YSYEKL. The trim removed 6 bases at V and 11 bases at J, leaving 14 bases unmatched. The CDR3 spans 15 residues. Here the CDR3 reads CASSSTGTGFNSQHF. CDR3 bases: TGCGCCAGCAGTTCAACCGGGACAGGGTTCAATTCCCAGCATTTT.

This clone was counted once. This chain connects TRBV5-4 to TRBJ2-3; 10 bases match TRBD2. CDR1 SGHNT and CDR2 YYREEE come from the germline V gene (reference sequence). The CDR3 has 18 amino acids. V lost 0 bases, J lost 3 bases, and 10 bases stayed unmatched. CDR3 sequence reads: CASSLVSLAGVYTDTQYF. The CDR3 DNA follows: TGTGCCAGCAGCTTGGTGTCCCTAGCGGGGGTGTATACAGATACGCAGTATTTT.

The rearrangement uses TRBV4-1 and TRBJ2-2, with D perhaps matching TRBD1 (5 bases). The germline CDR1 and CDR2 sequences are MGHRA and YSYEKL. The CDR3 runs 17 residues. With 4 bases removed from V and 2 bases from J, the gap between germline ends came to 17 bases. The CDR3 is CASSRRTPDTNTGELFF. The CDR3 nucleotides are TGCGCCAGCAGCCGAAGGACCCCGGACACTAACACCGGGGAGCTGTTTTTT.

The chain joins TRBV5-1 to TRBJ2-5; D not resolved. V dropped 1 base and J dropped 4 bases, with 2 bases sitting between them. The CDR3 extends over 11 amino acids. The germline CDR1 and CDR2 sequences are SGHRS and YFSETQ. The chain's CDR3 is CASSLRETQYF. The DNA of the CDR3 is TGCGCCAGCAGCTTGAGAGAGACCCAGTACTTC.

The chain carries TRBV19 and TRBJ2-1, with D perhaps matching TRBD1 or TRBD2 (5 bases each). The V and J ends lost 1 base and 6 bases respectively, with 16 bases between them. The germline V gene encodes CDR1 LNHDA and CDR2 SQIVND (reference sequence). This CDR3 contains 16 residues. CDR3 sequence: CASSIGGLTGGNEQFF. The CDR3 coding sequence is TGTGCCAGTAGTATAGGAGGACTCACAGGAGGCAATGAGCAGTTCTTC. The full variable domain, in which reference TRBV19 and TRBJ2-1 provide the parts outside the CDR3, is DGGITQSPKYLFRKEGQNVTLSCEQNLNHDAMYWYRQDPGQGLRLIYYSQIVNDFQKGDIAEGYSVSREKKESFPLTVTSAQKNPTAFYLCASSIGGLTGGNEQFFGPGTRLTVL.

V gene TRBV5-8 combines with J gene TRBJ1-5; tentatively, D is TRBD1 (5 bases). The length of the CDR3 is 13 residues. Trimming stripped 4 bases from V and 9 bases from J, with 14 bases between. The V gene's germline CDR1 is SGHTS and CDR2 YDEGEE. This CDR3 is CASSQGLVSPQHF. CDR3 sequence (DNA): TGTGCCAGCAGCCAGGGCCTTGTATCGCCCCAGCATTTT. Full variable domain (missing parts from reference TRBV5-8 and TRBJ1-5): EAGVTQSPTHLIKTRGQQATLRCSPISGHTSVYWYQQALGLGLQFLLWYDEGEERNRGNFPPRFSGRQFPNYSSELNVNALELEDSALYLCASSQGLVSPQHFGDGTRLSIL.

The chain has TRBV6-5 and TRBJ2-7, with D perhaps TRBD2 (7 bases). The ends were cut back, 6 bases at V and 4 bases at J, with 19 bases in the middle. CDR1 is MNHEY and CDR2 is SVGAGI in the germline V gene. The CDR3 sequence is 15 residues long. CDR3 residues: CASSDRGGGRYEQYF. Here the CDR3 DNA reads TGTGCCAGCAGCGACCGGGGAGGGGGTAGATACGAGCAGTACTTC.

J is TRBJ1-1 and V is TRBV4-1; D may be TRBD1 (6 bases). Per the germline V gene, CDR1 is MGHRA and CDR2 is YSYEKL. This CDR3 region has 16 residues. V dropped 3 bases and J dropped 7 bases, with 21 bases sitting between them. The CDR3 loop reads CASSQSLQGGRGEAFF. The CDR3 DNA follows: TGCGCCAGCAGCCAGTCACTACAGGGAGGACGTGGTGAAGCTTTCTTT.

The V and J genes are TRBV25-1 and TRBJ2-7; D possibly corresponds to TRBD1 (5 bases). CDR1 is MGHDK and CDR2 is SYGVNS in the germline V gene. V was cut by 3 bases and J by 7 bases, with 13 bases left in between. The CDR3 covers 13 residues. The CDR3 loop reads CASSDPRGREQYF. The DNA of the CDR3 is TGTGCCAGCAGTGACCCAAGGGGCCGAGAGCAGTACTTC.

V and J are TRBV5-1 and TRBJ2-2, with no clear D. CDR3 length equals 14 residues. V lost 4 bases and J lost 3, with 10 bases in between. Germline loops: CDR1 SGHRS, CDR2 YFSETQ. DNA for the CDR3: TGCGCCAGCAGCCCCTCTGACTACACCGGGGAGCTGTTTTTT. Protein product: CASSPSDYTGELFF.

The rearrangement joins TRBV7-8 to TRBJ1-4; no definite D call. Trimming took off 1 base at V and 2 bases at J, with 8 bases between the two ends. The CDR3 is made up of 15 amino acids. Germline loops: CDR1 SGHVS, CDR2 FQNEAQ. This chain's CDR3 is CASSLVRSTNEKLFF. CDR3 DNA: TGTGCCAGCAGCTTAGTTCGGAGCACTAATGAAAAACTGTTTTTT.

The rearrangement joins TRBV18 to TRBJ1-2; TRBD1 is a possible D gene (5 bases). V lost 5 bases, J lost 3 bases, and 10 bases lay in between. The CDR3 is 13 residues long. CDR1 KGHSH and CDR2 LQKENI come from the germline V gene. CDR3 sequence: CASSVGRDYGYTF. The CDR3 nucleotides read TGTGCCAGCTCAGTGGGGCGCGACTATGGCTACACCTTC.

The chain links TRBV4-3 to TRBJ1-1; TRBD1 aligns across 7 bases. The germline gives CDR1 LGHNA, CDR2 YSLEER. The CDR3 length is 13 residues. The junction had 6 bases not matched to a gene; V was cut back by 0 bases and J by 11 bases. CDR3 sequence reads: CASSQEGGGDAFF. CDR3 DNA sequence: TGCGCCAGCAGCCAAGAAGGGGGCGGGGATGCTTTCTTT.

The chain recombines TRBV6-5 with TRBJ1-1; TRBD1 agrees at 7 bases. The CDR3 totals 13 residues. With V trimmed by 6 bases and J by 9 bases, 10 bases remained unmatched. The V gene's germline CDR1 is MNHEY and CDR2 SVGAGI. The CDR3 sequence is CASSLGQLDQAFF. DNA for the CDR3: TGTGCCAGCAGCTTGGGACAGCTGGATCAAGCTTTCTTT.

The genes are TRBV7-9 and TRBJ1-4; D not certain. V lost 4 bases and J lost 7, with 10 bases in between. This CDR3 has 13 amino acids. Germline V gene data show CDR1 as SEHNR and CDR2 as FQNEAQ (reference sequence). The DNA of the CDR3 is TGTGCCAGCAGCTCCCCCAGGTCTGAAAAACTGTTTTTT. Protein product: CASSSPRSEKLFF.

The CDR3 region has the DNA TGTGCCTGCCTAGCCCGGGACAGGGGCCAGGAGACCCAGTACTTC. Residues: CACLARDRGQETQYF. V is TRBV30 and J is TRBJ2-5; TRBD1 matches at 10 bases. V shed 6 bases, J shed 5 bases, and the junction held 12 bases outside the gene matches. Per germline, CDR1 GTSNPN and CDR2 SVGIG (reference sequence). The CDR3 has 15 amino acids.

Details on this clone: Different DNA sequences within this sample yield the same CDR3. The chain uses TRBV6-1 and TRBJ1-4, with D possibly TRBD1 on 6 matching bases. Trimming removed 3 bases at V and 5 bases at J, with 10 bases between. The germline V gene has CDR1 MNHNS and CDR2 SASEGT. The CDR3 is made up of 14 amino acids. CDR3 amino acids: CASSEAQGNEKLFF. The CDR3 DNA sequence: TGTGCCAGCAGTGAGGCACAGGGAAATGAAAAACTGTTTTTT.

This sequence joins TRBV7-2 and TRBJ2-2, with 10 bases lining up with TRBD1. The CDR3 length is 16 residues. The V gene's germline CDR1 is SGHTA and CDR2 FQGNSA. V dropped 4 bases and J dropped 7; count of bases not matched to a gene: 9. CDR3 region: CASSSQRQGASGELFF. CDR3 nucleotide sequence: TGTGCCAGCAGCTCGCAAAGACAGGGGGCGAGCGGGGAGCTGTTTTTT.

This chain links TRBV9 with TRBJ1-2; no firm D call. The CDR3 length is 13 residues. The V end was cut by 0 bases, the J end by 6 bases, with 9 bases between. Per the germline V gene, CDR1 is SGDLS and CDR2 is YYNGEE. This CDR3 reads CASSVAYRDGYTF. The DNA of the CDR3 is TGTGCCAGCAGCGTAGCTTATAGGGATGGCTACACCTTC. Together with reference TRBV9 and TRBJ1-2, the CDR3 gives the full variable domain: DSGVTQTPKHLITATGQRVTLRCSPRSGDLSVYWYQQSLDQGLQFLIQYYNGEERAKGNILERFSAQQFPDLHSELNLSSLELGDSALYFCASSVAYRDGYTFGSGTRLTVV.

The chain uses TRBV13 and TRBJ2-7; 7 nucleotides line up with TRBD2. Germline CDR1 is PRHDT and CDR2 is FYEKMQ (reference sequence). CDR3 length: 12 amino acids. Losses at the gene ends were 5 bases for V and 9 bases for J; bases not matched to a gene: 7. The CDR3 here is CASSPRGGGQYF. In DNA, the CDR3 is TGTGCCAGCAGCCCCCGCGGGGGAGGGCAGTACTTC.

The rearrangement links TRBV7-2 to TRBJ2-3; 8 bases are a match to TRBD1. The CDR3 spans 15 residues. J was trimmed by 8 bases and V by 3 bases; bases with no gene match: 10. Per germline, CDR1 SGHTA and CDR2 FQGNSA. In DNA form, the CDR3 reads TGTGCCAGCAGCTTGGGGCAGGGGGCAGGAGGTACGCAGTATTTT. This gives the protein CASSLGQGAGGTQYF.

The DNA of the CDR3 is TGTGCCAGCAGCGCCGGGGGCAGGGTGTTAGCTAACTATGGCTACACCTTC. The encoded protein is CASSAGGRVLANYGYTF. V gene TRBV9 combines with J gene TRBJ1-2; D might be TRBD1 (6 bases). The CDR3 sequence is 17 residues long. Germline loops: CDR1 SGDLS, CDR2 YYNGEE. Trimming took off 3 bases at V and 0 bases at J, with 18 bases between the two ends.

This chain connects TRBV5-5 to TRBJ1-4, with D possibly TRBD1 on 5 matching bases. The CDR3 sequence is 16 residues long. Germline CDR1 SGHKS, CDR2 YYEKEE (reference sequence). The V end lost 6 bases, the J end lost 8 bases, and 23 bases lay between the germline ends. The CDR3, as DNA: TGTGCCAGCACCCTGGGTTCCCGGAGTCAGGGAGAAAAACTGTTTTTT. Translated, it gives CASTLGSRSQGEKLFF.

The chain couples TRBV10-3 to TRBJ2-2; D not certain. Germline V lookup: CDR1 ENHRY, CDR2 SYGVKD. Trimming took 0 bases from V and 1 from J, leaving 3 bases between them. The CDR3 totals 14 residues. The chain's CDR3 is CAISESGNTGELFF. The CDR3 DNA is TGTGCCATCAGTGAGTCGGGGAACACCGGGGAGCTGTTTTTT.

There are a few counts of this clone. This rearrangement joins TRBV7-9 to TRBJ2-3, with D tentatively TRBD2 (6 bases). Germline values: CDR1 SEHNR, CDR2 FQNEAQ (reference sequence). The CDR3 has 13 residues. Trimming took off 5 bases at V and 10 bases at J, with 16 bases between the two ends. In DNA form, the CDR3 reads TGTGCCAGCAGCGTGGCCAGGGAGGCCGCGCAGTATTTT. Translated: CASSVAREAAQYF.

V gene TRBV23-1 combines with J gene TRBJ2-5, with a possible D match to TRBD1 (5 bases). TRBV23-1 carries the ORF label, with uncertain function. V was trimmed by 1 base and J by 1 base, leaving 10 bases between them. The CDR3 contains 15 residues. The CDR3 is CASSQYDSTQETQYF. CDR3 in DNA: TGCGCCAGCAGTCAATATGACAGTACCCAAGAGACCCAGTACTTC.

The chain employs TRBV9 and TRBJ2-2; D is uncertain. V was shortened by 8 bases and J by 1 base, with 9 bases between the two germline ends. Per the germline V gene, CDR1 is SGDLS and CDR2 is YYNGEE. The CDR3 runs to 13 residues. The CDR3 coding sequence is TGTGCCAGTTCCCAGGTGAACACCGGGGAGCTGTTTTTT. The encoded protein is CASSQVNTGELFF. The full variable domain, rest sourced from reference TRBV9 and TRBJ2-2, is DSGVTQTPKHLITATGQRVTLRCSPRSGDLSVYWYQQSLDQGLQFLIQYYNGEERAKGNILERFSAQQFPDLHSELNLSSLELGDSALYFCASSQVNTGELFFGEGSRLTVL.